This T cell receptor (beta chain) is drawn from a study of T cells in Graves' hyperthyroidism and ophthalmopathy. Germline V lookup: CDR1 KGHSH, CDR2 LQKENI. Germline trimming cut 4 bases from V and 5 bases from J; bases unmatched to any gene: 2. The CDR3 consists of 13 residues. Many counts were recorded for this clonotype. RNA transcripts provided the source from which TCR beta CDR3 regions were amplified. HTBI primers were employed in a first-round RT-PCR of the TCR CDR3. TCRdb itself ran the multiplex PCR reads through MiXCR, one entry per CDR3 protein. The repertoire consists of about 360,000 distinct CDR3 sequences, with approximately 15% occurring once and the leading ten covering under 25%.

This clonotype was sampled from a man younger than 40 with Graves' hyperthyroidism that later progressed to Graves' ophthalmopathy. The chain is built from TRBV18 and TRBJ1-1, with 9 bases aligning to TRBD1. The material sequenced was blood. The CDR3 coding sequence is TGTGCCAGCTCACTCGGGACAGGGACTGAAGCTTTCTTT. It translates to CASSLGTGTEAFF.